These 6 T cell receptor beta chains originate from one sample sequenced in a study of T cells in Graves' hyperthyroidism and ophthalmopathy. There were TCR beta CDR3 regions amplified from RNA transcripts. Researchers ran a first-round RT-PCR on the TCR CDR3 using the HTBI primer set. TCRdb ran MiXCR on the multiplex PCR reads and lists one entry per CDR3 protein. The sample records about 250,000 distinct CDR3 sequences, approximately 23% being singletons. Sequenced input: blood. The origin of the receptors is a man younger than 45 with Graves' ophthalmopathy.

This clonotype has just a few counts. The V and J genes are TRBV9 and TRBJ1-2, with D tentatively TRBD1 (5 bases). V was pared by 0 bases and J by 3 bases, with 21 bases between. Germline V gene sequence: CDR1 SGDLS, CDR2 YYNGEE. This CDR3 region has 18 residues. The CDR3 sequence is CASSVDTSPQGGYYGYTF. As DNA, the CDR3 is TGTGCCAGCAGCGTAGATACCTCCCCCCAGGGTGGGTACTATGGCTACACCTTC.

In its sample, this clonotype was seen many times. This chain's CDR3 is CASSARQDSPLHF. Here the CDR3 DNA reads TGCGCCAGCAGCGCCAGACAGGATTCACCCCTCCACTTT. The genes are TRBV5-1 and TRBJ1-6, with D tentatively TRBD1 (6 bases). Germline assignment: CDR1 SGHRS and CDR2 YFSETQ. The CDR3 has 13 amino acids. The V and J ends lost 4 bases and 8 bases respectively, with 10 bases between them.

V gene TRBV30 combines with J gene TRBJ1-5, with D uncertain. V was shortened by 0 bases and J by 15 bases, with 18 bases between the two germline ends. Germline V lookup: CDR1 GTSNPN, CDR2 SVGIG (reference sequence). The CDR3 consists of 13 residues. This CDR3 reads CAWSVGVSWPRHF. For the CDR3, the DNA is TGTGCCTGGAGTGTGGGAGTTAGCTGGCCTCGGCATTTT.

The DNA of the CDR3 is TGTGCCAGCAGCTTAGCTCAGGACCCGAACAATGAGCAGTTCTTC. This sequence encodes CASSLAQDPNNEQFF. The V call is TRBV7-2, the J call TRBJ2-1; no definite D call. The V gene's germline CDR1 is SGHTA and CDR2 FQGNSA. The CDR3 loop spans 15 amino acids. V was trimmed by 0 bases and J by 5 bases, leaving 11 bases between them.

The rearrangement joins TRBV4-1 to TRBJ1-5; TRBD1 might be the D (6 bases). Germline-derived CDR1 and CDR2 are MGHRA and YSYEKL. Trimming left V 1 base short and J 9 bases short, with 13 bases between. The CDR3 covers 14 residues. CDR3 region: CASSQGGTSWPQHF. For the CDR3, the DNA is TGCGCCAGCAGCCAAGGTGGGACATCTTGGCCCCAGCATTTT.

Many counts were recorded for this clonotype. V and J are TRBV11-3 and TRBJ2-3; D remains ambiguous. CDR3 size: 12 residues. V lost 4 bases and J 4 bases, leaving 6 bases between the germline ends. The germline V gene has CDR1 SGHNT and CDR2 YENEEA. The CDR3 DNA sequence: TGTGCCAGCAGCTCGGCCCCAGATACGCAGTATTTT. It is translated as CASSSAPDTQYF. Looking up the rest from reference TRBV11-3 and TRBJ2-3 gives the full variable domain: EAGVVQSPRYKIIEKKQPVAFWCNPISGHNTLYWYLQNLGQGPELLIRYENEEAVDDSQLPKDRFSAERLKGVDSTLKIQPAELGDSAVYLCASSSAPDTQYFGPGTRLTVL.